The clone carrying this T cell receptor (beta chain) was counted at least ten times. Its specificity is unknown. This CDR3 contains 17 residues. Trimming left V 6 bases short and J 6 bases short, with 26 bases between. Germline V gene sequence: CDR1 MDHEN, CDR2 SYDVKM. The sample is drawn from a study of beta chain features in type 1 diabetes. Sorting with CD45RO/CCR7/CD25/CD127/CD95/CD27 yielded naive, central memory, regulatory and stem-like memory CD4+ cells. Every isolated RNA sample was fully reverse transcribed, so sequencing captured expressed TCRB transcripts. Naive, central memory and regulatory T cell samples came to a mean of about 3.9 million reads. Clones were sequenced by immunoSEQ multiplex PCR, and TCRdb holds only the in-frame ones, with some missing. The table has 130,000 to 150,000 clones, 6.9% seen once. Study findings and constraints: Type 1 diabetes patients had VDJ junctions that carried fewer insertions and more deletions. Cells expressing TCR highly could be over-represented by cDNA sequencing.

Sequenced: central memory CD4+ T cells from blood. This chain joins TRBV28 and TRBJ1-2, with D possibly matching TRBD1 (6 bases). This sequence was found in a woman aged 25-40 years in good health. CDR3 in DNA: TGTGCCAGCAGGCTGGGGGTTGGAGGGGCCGGGGGGCATGGCTACACCTTC. It specifies CASRLGVGGAGGHGYTF.